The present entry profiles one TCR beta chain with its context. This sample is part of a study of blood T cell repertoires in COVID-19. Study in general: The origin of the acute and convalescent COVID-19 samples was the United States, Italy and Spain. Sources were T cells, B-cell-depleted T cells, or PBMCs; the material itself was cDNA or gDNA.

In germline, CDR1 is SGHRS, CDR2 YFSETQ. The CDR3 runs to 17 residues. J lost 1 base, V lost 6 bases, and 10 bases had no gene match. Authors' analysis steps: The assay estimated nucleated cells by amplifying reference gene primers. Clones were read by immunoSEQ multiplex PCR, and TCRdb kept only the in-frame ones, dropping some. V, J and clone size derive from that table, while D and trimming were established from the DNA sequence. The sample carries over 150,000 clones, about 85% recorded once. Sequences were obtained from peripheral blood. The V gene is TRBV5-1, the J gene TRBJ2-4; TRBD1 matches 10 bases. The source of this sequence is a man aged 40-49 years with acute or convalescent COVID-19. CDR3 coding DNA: TGCGCCAGCACCCGCGGACAGGGGGATGGGGCCAAAAACATTCAGTACTTC. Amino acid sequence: CASTRGQGDGAKNIQYF.